This TCR beta chain was recorded in a study of shared clonotypes between healthy human individuals. Whole-study findings and limits: There were few donors, and this limited the genetic and exposure-history diversity represented.

This table comes from immunoSEQ multiplex PCR, and its TCRdb copy is limited to in-frame clones, with some not included. The sample has approximately 940,000 clones; 76% are singletons. Germline CDR1 and CDR2: MGHRA and YSYEKL. The CDR3 has 13 residues. Comment on this clone: What it binds is not known. A junction boundary mismatches the germline segment, possibly from a read error.

The TCR was taken from a man younger than 30 in good health. The sample consisted of memory CD4+ T cells sorted from blood. Subset: CD45RA-negative fraction. The V call is TRBV4-1, the J call TRBJ2-7; 10 nucleotides agree with TRBD2. For the CDR3, the DNA is TGCGCCAGCAGCCAAGAGCTAGCGGGAGTTGAGATCTTC. It is translated as CASSQELAGVEIF.